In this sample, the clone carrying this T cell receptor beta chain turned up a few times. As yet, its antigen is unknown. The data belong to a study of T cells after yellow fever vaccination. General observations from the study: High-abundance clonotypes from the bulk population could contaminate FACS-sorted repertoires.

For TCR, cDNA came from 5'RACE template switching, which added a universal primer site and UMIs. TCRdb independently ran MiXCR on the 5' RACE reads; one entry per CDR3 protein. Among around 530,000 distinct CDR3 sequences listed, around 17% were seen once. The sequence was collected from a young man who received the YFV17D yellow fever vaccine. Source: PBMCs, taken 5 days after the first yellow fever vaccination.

The CDR3 sequence is CASSQFFGGNQPQHF. The CDR3 DNA is TGTGCCAGCAGCCAATTTTTTGGAGGCAATCAGCCCCAGCATTTT. This chain uses TRBV16 with TRBJ1-5; D unclear. Deletions cut 1 base from V and 2 bases from J, with 9 bases between. The CDR3 has 15 amino acids. CDR1 is KGHSY, CDR2 FQNENV, per germline. Looking up the rest from reference TRBV16 and TRBJ1-5 gives the full variable domain: GEEVAQTPKHLVRGEGQKAKLYCAPIKGHSYVFWYQQVLKNEFKFLISFQNENVFDETGMPKERFSAKCLPNSPCSLEIQATKLEDSAVYFCASSQFFGGNQPQHFGDGTRLSIL.